This T cell receptor (beta chain) stems from a study of blood T cell repertoires in COVID-19. Overall study context: The cDNA or gDNA used as material had been derived from T cells, B-cell-depleted T cells, or PBMCs.

TCRdb's table, derived via immunoSEQ multiplex PCR, lists solely in-frame clones and lacks some. The sample includes approximately 28,000 clones, roughly 93% of them seen just once. Followed longitudinally, the Seattle patients had been enrolled during active infection. The receptor was derived from a woman in her 70s with COVID-19, enrolled during active disease. Sequencing input: peripheral blood.

CDR3 residues: CASSFGVAGGLHNEQFF. The CDR3 coding sequence is TGTGCCAGCAGTTTTGGGGTAGCGGGAGGGCTCCACAATGAGCAGTTCTTC. The chain couples TRBV28 to TRBJ2-1; 11 bases align to TRBD2. The CDR3 has 17 residues. V was pared by 3 bases and J by 5 bases, with 9 bases of the junction left unmatched. The germline gives CDR1 MDHEN, CDR2 SYDVKM.